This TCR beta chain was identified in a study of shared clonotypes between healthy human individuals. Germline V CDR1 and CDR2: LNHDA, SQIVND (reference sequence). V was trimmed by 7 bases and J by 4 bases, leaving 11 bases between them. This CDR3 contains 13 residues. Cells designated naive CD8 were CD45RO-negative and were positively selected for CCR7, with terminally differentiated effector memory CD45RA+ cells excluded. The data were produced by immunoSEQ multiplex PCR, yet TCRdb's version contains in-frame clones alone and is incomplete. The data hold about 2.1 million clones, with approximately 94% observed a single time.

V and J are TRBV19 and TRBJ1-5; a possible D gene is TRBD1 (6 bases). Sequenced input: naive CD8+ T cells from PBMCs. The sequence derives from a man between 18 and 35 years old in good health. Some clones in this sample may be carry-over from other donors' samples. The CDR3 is CASTLQGNQPQHF. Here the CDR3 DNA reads TGTGCCAGTACCCTCCAGGGGAATCAGCCCCAGCATTTT.